The clone carrying this T cell receptor (beta chain) occurred many times. The V gene lost 5 bases and the J gene lost 6 bases, with 10 bases spanning the gap. The length of the CDR3 is 12 residues. Per germline, CDR1 SGHVS and CDR2 FNYEAQ. The time point: newly diagnosed GD, antithyroid drugs for less than 3 months. The TCR library used RNA extracted from PBMCs. The data belong to a study of regulatory T cells in long-lasting Graves disease. iRepertoire HTBI primers and Arm-PCR of CDR3 regions built TCR beta libraries. TCRdb reprocessed the multiplex PCR reads via MiXCR and lists one record per CDR3 protein. The sample yields around 250,000 distinct CDR3 sequences, around 18% seen once. This same sample was also taken into another study, of T cells in Graves' hyperthyroidism and ophthalmopathy. That source notes: Most clonotypes expanded in the thyroid (above 0.001) were also present in blood. Separation of ophthalmopathy from stable hyperthyroidism was achieved by a 13 V-J model. Model predictions of ophthalmopathy came a median approximately 6 months before onset.

The sequence came from a woman aged 25 to 39 with Graves disease. The material sequenced was peripheral blood mononuclear cells (PBMCs), taken at new diagnosis, from a patient treated with antithyroid drugs. V usage is TRBV7-6 and J usage is TRBJ1-1; D is ambiguous. This CDR3 reads CASSQRLSEAFF. The CDR3 region has the DNA TGTGCCAGCAGCCAGAGGCTTTCTGAAGCTTTCTTT.